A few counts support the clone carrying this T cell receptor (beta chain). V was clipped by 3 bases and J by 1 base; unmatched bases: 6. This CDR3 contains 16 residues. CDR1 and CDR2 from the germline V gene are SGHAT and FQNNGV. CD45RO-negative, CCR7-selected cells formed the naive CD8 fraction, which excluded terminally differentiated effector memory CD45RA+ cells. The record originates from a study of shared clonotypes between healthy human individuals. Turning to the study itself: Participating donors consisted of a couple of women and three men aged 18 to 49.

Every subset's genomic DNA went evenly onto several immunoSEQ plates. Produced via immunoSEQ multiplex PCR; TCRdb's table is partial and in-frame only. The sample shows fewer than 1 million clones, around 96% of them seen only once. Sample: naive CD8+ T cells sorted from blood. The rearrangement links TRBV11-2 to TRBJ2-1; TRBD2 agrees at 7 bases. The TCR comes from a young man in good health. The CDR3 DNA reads TGTGCCAGCAGCTTGCGACTAGCCGGGTCCTACAATGAGCAGTTCTTC. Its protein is CASSLRLAGSYNEQFF.